This passage covers 9 T cell receptor beta chains from one sample sequenced in a study of blood T cells in healthy people across ages. Together with a sample-barcoded 5' primer, a J-beta primer mix was included in a second PCR lasting about 7 to 11 cycles. MiXCR, applied by TCRdb to the 5' RACE reads, yields one record per CDR3 protein. Among approximately 960,000 distinct CDR3 sequences listed, just under 30% were seen once. These data were likewise used in another study, on T cells of mothers and their children.

Sample: blood. Source of these receptors: a woman between 40 and 55 years old in good health.

For the CDR3, the DNA is TGTGCCAGCAGCTTAAATATGCCCGGGACAGGGGGCGATGAGCAGTTCTTC. Amino acid sequence: CASSLNMPGTGGDEQFF. J is TRBJ2-1 and V is TRBV7-3, with TRBD1 identical over 12 bases. The CDR3 length is 17 residues. The trim removed 1 base at V and 8 bases at J, leaving 9 bases unmatched. Per germline, CDR1 SGHTA and CDR2 FQGTGA.

This clonotype was observed a few times. The gene calls are TRBV7-2 and TRBJ2-5; D may be TRBD2 (7 bases). The CDR3 extends over 18 amino acids. Trimming pared 2 bases from V and 2 bases from J, leaving 21 bases between. Germline V gene lookup returns CDR1 SGHTA and CDR2 FQGNSA. The CDR3: CASSLLGGGGGGQETQYF. In DNA, the CDR3 is TGTGCCAGCAGCTTATTAGGGGGGGGCGGGGGCGGTCAAGAGACCCAGTACTTC.

This clonotype showed up just a few times. The CDR3 nucleotides read TGTGCCAGCAGCGTAGCGGGACAAGGGAACACTGAAGCTTTCTTT. Translated, it gives CASSVAGQGNTEAFF. J is TRBJ1-1 and V is TRBV9, with TRBD1 as a possible D gene (6 bases). Trimming left V 0 bases short and J 1 base short, with 10 bases between. The CDR3 runs to 15 residues. Germline CDR1 and CDR2: SGDLS and YYNGEE. The variable domain in full, with the rest retrieved from reference TRBV9 and TRBJ1-1, is DSGVTQTPKHLITATGQRVTLRCSPRSGDLSVYWYQQSLDQGLQFLIQYYNGEERAKGNILERFSAQQFPDLHSELNLSSLELGDSALYFCASSVAGQGNTEAFFGQGTRLTVV.

This clonotype came up a few times. The chain employs TRBV7-3 and TRBJ2-3; 7 bases are a match to TRBD1. The germline CDR1 and CDR2 sequences are SGHTA and FQGTGA. This CDR3 is 15 amino acids long. Trimming removed 4 bases from V and 2 bases from J; junction bases left unmatched: 6. The CDR3: CASSSGQRFTDTQYF. In DNA, the CDR3 is TGTGCCAGCAGCTCGGGACAGAGGTTCACAGATACGCAGTATTTT.

This clonotype has just a few counts. The chain recombines TRBV5-1 with TRBJ1-1; 8 bases map to TRBD1. Trimming cost V 4 bases and J 0 bases; bases outside gene matches: 5. Germline V gives CDR1 SGHRS, CDR2 YFSETQ. The CDR3 is 15 amino acids. Here the CDR3 reads CASSQDRALNTEAFF. The CDR3 region has the DNA TGCGCCAGCAGCCAGGACAGGGCCTTGAACACTGAAGCTTTCTTT.

A note on this clonotype: A much larger clone lies one base from this, so it may be a read error. The rearrangement uses TRBV20-1 and TRBJ2-1, with D hard to call. Germline values: CDR1 DFQATT, CDR2 SNEGSKA (reference sequence). The CDR3 has 13 residues. CDR3 residues: CSARDDLNNERFF. DNA for the CDR3: TGCAGTGCTAGAGATGACCTAAACAATGAGCGGTTCTTC.

This clonotype came up a few times. The chain uses TRBV7-2 and TRBJ1-2; D may be TRBD1 (5 bases). The V and J ends lost 5 bases and 8 bases respectively, with 15 bases between them. CDR1 and CDR2 (germline): SGHTA, FQGNSA. The CDR3 is 13 residues long. The CDR3 DNA is TGTGCCAGCAGCCCCCAGGGACCACTAGGCTACACCTTC. Its translation: CASSPQGPLGYTF.

The genes are TRBV5-1 and TRBJ2-7; TRBD2 agrees at 8 bases. The V gene end was trimmed by 2 bases and the J gene end by 3 bases; junction bases not matched to a gene: 7. In germline, CDR1 is SGHRS, CDR2 YFSETQ. The CDR3 has 15 amino acids. Here the CDR3 DNA reads TGCGCCAGCAGCTTAATAGCGGGACAACTCTACGAGCAGTACTTC. Translating it yields CASSLIAGQLYEQYF.

This clonotype has only a few counts. The J gene is TRBJ2-3, the V gene TRBV18; weak D call: TRBD2 (6 bases). V shed 3 bases and J shed 0 bases, with 13 bases lying between them. This CDR3 is 16 amino acids long. Germline CDR1 and CDR2: KGHSH and LQKENI. The CDR3 loop is CASSPVAGTSTDTQYF. The CDR3, as DNA: TGTGCCAGCTCACCCGTCGCCGGGACTAGCACAGATACGCAGTATTTT. The whole variable domain, filled in from reference TRBV18 and TRBJ2-3, reads NAGVMQNPRHLVRRRGQEARLRCSPMKGHSHVYWYRQLPEEGLKFMVYLQKENIIDESGMPKERFSAEFPKEGPSILRIQQVVRGDSAAYFCASSPVAGTSTDTQYFGPGTRLTVL.